These T cell receptor beta chains were read from a single sample in a study of blood T cell repertoires in COVID-19. The table came from immunoSEQ multiplex PCR; TCRdb's copy has only in-frame clones and leaves some out. The sample records approximately 170,000 clones, 70% to 90% being singletons. Material: peripheral blood. These receptor sequences come from a human donor in a cohort sampled during active COVID-19. Both conserved end residues are part of each CDR3. D genes are given only for firm matches. Some rows have no size entry. The others give once, few or many, or a class for an expanded clone.

j_call v_call clone_size d_call cdr3_aa cdr3_nt
TRBJ1-1 TRBV10-2 . . CASTPGQPGAFF TGCGCCAGCACCCCGGGACAACCTGGGGCTTTCTTT
TRBJ2-3 TRBV10-2 . . CASSERERTDTQYF TGCGCCAGCAGTGAACGGGAGCGTACAGATACGCAGTATTTT
TRBJ1-1 TRBV5-8 . . CAPVRLNTEAFF TGTGCCCCGGTACGCCTGAACACTGAAGCTTTCTTT
TRBJ2-7 TRBV24-1 . TRBD2 CATTTTARGVPYEQYF TGTGCCACCACCACTACCGCCCGGGGGGTTCCCTACGAGCAGTACTTC
TRBJ2-5 TRBV28 . TRBD1 CASSSQGQGYGETQYF TGTGCCAGCAGTTCCCAGGGACAGGGCTACGGGGAGACCCAGTACTTC
TRBJ2-5 TRBV19 . . CASSIRSYGQETQYF TGTGCCAGTAGTATTCGGAGTTACGGCCAAGAGACCCAGTACTTC
TRBJ2-3 TRBV3-1/TRBV3-2 . . CASSQYNTDTQYF TGTGCCAGCAGCCAATACAACACAGATACGCAGTATTTT
TRBJ1-1 TRBV30 . . CAWAPWGGRPEAFF TGTGCCTGGGCCCCCTGGGGGGGACGCCCGGAAGCTTTCTTT
TRBJ1-1 TRBV5-4 . TRBD1 CASSLGLSQGAFLNTEAFF TGTGCCAGCAGCTTAGGGTTATCACAGGGGGCCTTCTTGAACACTGAAGCTTTCTTT
TRBJ2-7 TRBV2 . TRBD2 CASSDFASGRYGEQYF TGTGCCAGCAGTGATTTTGCTAGCGGGAGGTATGGGGAGCAGTACTTC
TRBJ2-1 TRBV11-3 . . CASSWRGANNEQFF TGTGCCAGCAGCTGGAGGGGTGCGAACAATGAGCAGTTCTTC
TRBJ1-1 TRBV19 . . CASSIQNTEAFF TGTGCCAGTAGTATTCAGAACACTGAAGCTTTCTTT
TRBJ1-1 TRBV7-3 . . CASSPTPQGQAFF TGTGCCAGCAGCCCGACCCCTCAGGGCCAAGCTTTCTTT
TRBJ2-5 TRBV4-1 many TRBD1 CASSQGQGDQETQYF TGCGCCAGCAGCCAAGGACAGGGGGACCAAGAGACCCAGTACTTC
TRBJ1-2 TRBV18 . . CASSTGSWLGVYGYTF TGTGCCAGCTCAACAGGGTCGTGGCTGGGGGTCTATGGCTACACCTTC
TRBJ2-6 TRBV3-1/TRBV3-2 . TRBD1 CASSQEVGQGIIRNVLTF TGTGCCAGCAGCCAAGAGGTGGGACAGGGGATAATTAGAAACGTCCTGACTTTC
TRBJ2-5 TRBV30 . TRBD2 CAWSVQSGIPYF TGTGCCTGGAGTGTACAAAGCGGGATACCGTACTTC
TRBJ2-1 TRBV5-1 . . CASSLYSNEQFF TGCGCCAGCAGCTTATATAGCAATGAGCAGTTCTTC
TRBJ2-2 TRBV10-2 . TRBD2 CASKLAGTTGELFF TGCGCCAGCAAACTAGCGGGGACCACCGGGGAGCTGTTTTTT
TRBJ1-3 TRBV18 . TRBD1 CASSPGQAYSGNTIYF TGTGCCAGCTCACCCGGACAGGCCTACTCTGGAAACACCATATATTTT
TRBJ2-6 TRBV6-2/TRBV6-3 . . CASSLSGANVLTF TGTGCCAGCAGTTTATCTGGGGCCAACGTCCTGACTTTC
TRBJ2-7 TRBV11-2 few . CASSPKRGTYEQYF TGTGCCAGCAGCCCTAAGAGAGGGACCTACGAGCAGTACTTC
TRBJ1-2 TRBV29-1 . TRBD1 CSVDGGQGRSYTF TGCAGCGTTGATGGGGGACAGGGCAGAAGCTACACCTTC
TRBJ1-5 TRBV28 few . CASSYLNNQPQHF TGTGCCAGCAGTTATCTAAACAATCAGCCCCAGCATTTT
TRBJ1-1 TRBV27 . TRBD1 CATRAQGETEAFF TGTGCCACCCGTGCCCAGGGGGAAACTGAAGCTTTCTTT
TRBJ2-7 TRBV30 few TRBD1 CAWKSQGAQFYEQYF TGTGCCTGGAAGAGTCAGGGGGCCCAGTTCTACGAGCAGTACTTC
TRBJ1-5 TRBV30 . TRBD1 CAWSPGQGIFGRSNQPQHF TGTGCCTGGAGTCCGGGACAGGGGATTTTCGGTCGAAGCAATCAGCCCCAGCATTTT
TRBJ2-3 TRBV11-3 . TRBD2 CASSSSAGGLTDTQYF TGTGCCAGCAGCTCGTCAGCGGGAGGGCTCACAGATACGCAGTATTTT
TRBJ2-3 TRBV28 . . CASSSGASTDTQYF TGTGCCAGCAGTTCAGGGGCTAGCACAGATACGCAGTATTTT
TRBJ1-1 TRBV7-9 . TRBD1 CASSLAQGPEAFF TGTGCCAGCAGCTTAGCACAGGGGCCTGAAGCTTTCTTT
TRBJ2-2 TRBV7-9 few . CASSLRLANTGELFF TGTGCCAGCAGCTTGCGACTAGCGAACACCGGGGAGCTGTTTTTT
TRBJ2-3 TRBV4-3 . TRBD2 CASSPNGREGRKDTQYF TGCGCCAGCAGCCCAAACGGGCGGGAGGGCCGGAAAGATACGCAGTATTTT
TRBJ1-5 TRBV19 . . CASSLSGHGNQPQHF TGTGCCAGTAGTCTCAGCGGCCATGGCAATCAGCCCCAGCATTTT
TRBJ2-3 TRBV19 few TRBD2 CASKTSGGSWLDTQYF TGTGCCAGTAAGACTAGCGGGGGATCTTGGTTAGATACGCAGTATTTT
TRBJ1-2 TRBV7-7 . TRBD1 CASSPWTGGDGYTF TGTGCTAGCAGCCCCTGGACAGGGGGGGATGGCTACACCTTC
TRBJ2-5 TRBV27 once TRBD1 CASSPRQGGETQYF TGTGCCAGCAGTCCCCGACAGGGTGGGGAGACCCAGTACTTC
TRBJ1-1 TRBV6-2/TRBV6-3 . . CASSREGDTEAFF TGTGCCAGCAGCCGGGAGGGGGACACTGAAGCTTTCTTT